The source of this T cell receptor (beta chain) is a study of cytomegalovirus exposure and HLA in healthy donors. PCR amplification relied on 60 Vbeta primers (plus 13 Jbeta primers). The assay was immunoSEQ multiplex PCR, and TCRdb's table has in-frame clones only and misses some. The sample shows some 150,000 clones, over 65% of them seen only once. Concerning this clone: What it binds is not known.

Study findings and constraints: Sequencing depth roughly uniform across donors was assumed in presence/absence analyses. Most subjects had HLA-A and HLA-B alleles reportedly predicted accurately by TCR beta sequences. It was reported that the classifier diagnosed cytomegalovirus status with high specificity and sensitivity in both the original and validation cohorts.

Germline V gene lookup returns CDR1 MRHNA and CDR2 SNTAGT. Deletions cut 3 bases from V and 3 bases from J, with 3 bases between. The CDR3 length is 12 residues. Material: PBMCs. The TCR sequence derives from a man in his forties in good health and CMV-seropositive. The chain couples TRBV6-4 to TRBJ2-1; D is ambiguous. The CDR3 reads CASSDSYNEQFF. The CDR3 DNA follows: TGTGCCAGCAGTGATAGCTACAATGAGCAGTTCTTC.